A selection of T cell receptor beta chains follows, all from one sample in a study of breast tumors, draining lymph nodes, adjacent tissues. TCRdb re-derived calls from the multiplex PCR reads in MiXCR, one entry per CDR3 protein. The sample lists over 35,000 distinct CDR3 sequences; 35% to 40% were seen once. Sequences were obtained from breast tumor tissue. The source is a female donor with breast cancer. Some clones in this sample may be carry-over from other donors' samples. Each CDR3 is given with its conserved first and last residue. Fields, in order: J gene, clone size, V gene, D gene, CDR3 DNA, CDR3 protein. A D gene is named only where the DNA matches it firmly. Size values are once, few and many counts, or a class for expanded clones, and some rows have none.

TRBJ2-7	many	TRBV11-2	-	TGTGCCAGCAGCCCCGGACAGTTCTCCTACGAGCAGTACTTC	CASSPGQFSYEQYF
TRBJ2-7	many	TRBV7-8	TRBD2	TGTGCCAGCAGCTTGCCGGGACTAGCTTTTAGCTCCTACGAGCAGTACTTC	CASSLPGLAFSSYEQYF
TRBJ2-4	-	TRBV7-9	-	TGTGCCAGCAGCTTAGCGAGAACAGGCCCAAACATTCAGTACTTC	CASSLARTGPNIQYF
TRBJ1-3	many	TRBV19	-	TGTGCCAGTAGTATAGCCAACAGAGAAGGAAACACCATATATTTT	CASSIANREGNTIYF
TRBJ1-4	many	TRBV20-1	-	TGCAGTGCTAGACGCCTCCAAGGGGCGCGTGAAAAACTGTTTTTT	CSARRLQGAREKLFF
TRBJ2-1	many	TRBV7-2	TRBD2	TGTGCCAGCAGCTTATTGGCGGGAGGAACCTACAATGAGCAGTTCTTC	CASSLLAGGTYNEQFF
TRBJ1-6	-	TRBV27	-	TGTGCCAGCAGTTTATTCCGGGGCAGGGTTAATTCACCCCTCCACTTT	CASSLFRGRVNSPLHF
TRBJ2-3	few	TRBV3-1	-	TGTGCCAGCAGCCAAGACAGGGGATGGGATACGCAGTATTTT	CASSQDRGWDTQYF
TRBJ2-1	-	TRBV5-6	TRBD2	TGTGCCAGCAGCTTGGTCGGGAGGGCCCTCAATGAGCAGTTCTTC	CASSLVGRALNEQFF
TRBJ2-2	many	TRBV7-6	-	TGTGCCAGCAGCGCCTCATCCACCGGGGAGCTGTTTTTT	CASSASSTGELFF
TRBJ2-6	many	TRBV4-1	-	TGCGCCAGCAGCCTTGGGACCTTTGGGGCCAACGTCCTGACTTTC	CASSLGTFGANVLTF
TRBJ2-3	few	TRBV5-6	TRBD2	TGTGCCAGCAGCGGTGGACTACTAGCGAGCGGGGGGTCTAGCACAGATACGCAGTATTTT	CASSGGLLASGGSSTDTQYF
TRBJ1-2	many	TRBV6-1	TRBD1	TGTGCCAGCAGCGGGACAGGCGATGGCTACACCTTC	CASSGTGDGYTF
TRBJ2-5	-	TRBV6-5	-	TGTGCCAGCAGTTACCCCGGGTTTCTGGGATGGGAGACCCAGTACTTC	CASSYPGFLGWETQYF
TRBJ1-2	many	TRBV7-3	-	TGTGCCAGCAGCTTAGTCCGGGGTAAGATGGGTGGCTACACCTTC	CASSLVRGKMGGYTF
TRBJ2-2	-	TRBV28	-	TGTGCCAGCAAAACACTAACTAGCATCCGGGAGCTGTTTTTT	CASKTLTSIRELFF
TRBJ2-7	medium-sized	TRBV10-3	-	TGTGCCATCGGCACAGGGTACGAGCAGTACTTC	CAIGTGYEQYF
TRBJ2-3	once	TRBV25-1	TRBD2	TGTGCCAGTATCTCAAGGTCGTCTAGCGGGAGGGCCACAGATACGCAGTATTTT	CASISRSSSGRATDTQYF
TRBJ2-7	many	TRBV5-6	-	TGTGCCAGCAGCTTGGGTCGCGGGATCTCCTACGAGCAGTACTTC	CASSLGRGISYEQYF
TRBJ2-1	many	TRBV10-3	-	TGTGCCATCAGTGAGTCTTTCGGCAGTGGGCTGTACTTC	CAISESFGSGLYF
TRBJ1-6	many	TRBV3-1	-	TGTGCCAGCAGCCAAGGTTCTTCACCCCTCCACTTT	CASSQGSSPLHF
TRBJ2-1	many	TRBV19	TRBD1	TGTGCCAGTAGTACCGGACAGGGGGGGACCTACAATGAGCAGTTCTTC	CASSTGQGGTYNEQFF
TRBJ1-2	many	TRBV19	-	TGTGCCAGTAGTTCATCGGGCGGTAACTATGGCTACACCTTC	CASSSSGGNYGYTF
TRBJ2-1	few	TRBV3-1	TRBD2	TGTGCCAGCAGCCAAACTCCCGGGACTAGCGGGAGCTTTGAGCAGTTCTTC	CASSQTPGTSGSFEQFF
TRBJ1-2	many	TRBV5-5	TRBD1	TGTGCCAGCAGCCCGGGGACAGGTGGCTACACCTTC	CASSPGTGGYTF